This T cell receptor beta chain was identified in a study of type 1 regulatory T cells. Study-level background: T-allo10 is an in vitro-generated, Tr1-enriched CD4 T cell product specific for alloantigen.

TCRdb ran MiXCR on the reads and lists one entry per CDR3 protein. The sample holds approximately 77,000 distinct CDR3 sequences; around 21% are singletons and the top ten take more than 7.5%. The study's findings and limits: Compared with non-type 1 regulatory T cells, type 1 regulatory T cells showed a more restricted TCR repertoire.

V was cut by 5 bases and J by 3 bases, with 10 bases left in between. Germline V gene lookup returns CDR1 MNHEY and CDR2 SMNVEV (reference sequence). The CDR3 is made up of 14 amino acids. With respect to this clonotype: What it binds is unknown.

V and J are TRBV27 and TRBJ1-4, with D hard to call. This receptor was obtained from a human donor in good health. The specimen sequenced was cultured type 1 regulatory T (Tr1) cells, either the whole culture or a sorted fraction (not recorded which). CDR3 DNA sequence: TGTGCCAGCAGTAGGAAGTCTGCTAATGAAAAACTGTTTTTT. Translated, it gives CASSRKSANEKLFF.